Listed below are T cell receptor beta chains from one sample, sequenced in a study of cytomegalovirus exposure and HLA in healthy donors. Here immunoSEQ multiplex PCR was the method, and the copy in TCRdb shows in-frame clones only, minus some. The sample contains roughly 110,000 clones, 75% to 80% of which appear only once. The sequencing sample was made of PBMCs. Every receptor here comes from a woman between 40 and 55 years old in good health and CMV-seropositive. The CDR3 runs from the conserved cysteine through the conserved F or W. The D gene is left open where the match is weak. For some rows the clone size is stated as once, few or many, or as a class when expanded; others skip it.

j_call: TRBJ1-2
clone_size: once
v_call: TRBV6-4
d_call: NA
cdr3_nt: TGTGCCAGCAGGGGAGGTAGTATTGCTGGCTACACCTTC
cdr3_aa: CASRGGSIAGYTF

j_call: TRBJ1-5
clone_size: NA
v_call: TRBV10-2
d_call: NA
cdr3_nt: TGCGCCAGCAGAGAGGCAGGAAATAGCAATCAGCCCCAGCATTTT
cdr3_aa: CASREAGNSNQPQHF

j_call: TRBJ1-5
clone_size: NA
v_call: TRBV2
d_call: NA
cdr3_nt: TGTGCCAGCACCCTGGTCAGCGGAGGGGCTAGCAATCAGCCCCAGCATTTT
cdr3_aa: CASTLVSGGASNQPQHF

j_call: TRBJ1-6
clone_size: NA
v_call: TRBV6-1
d_call: TRBD1
cdr3_nt: TGTGCCAGCAGTGCAACAGGGGGCGAAGGACCCCTCCACTTT
cdr3_aa: CASSATGGEGPLHF

j_call: TRBJ2-3
clone_size: NA
v_call: TRBV6-1
d_call: TRBD2
cdr3_nt: TGTGCCAGCAGAGTAGCGGGGGGAGGGACAGATACGCAGTATTTT
cdr3_aa: CASRVAGGGTDTQYF

j_call: TRBJ1-2
clone_size: NA
v_call: TRBV5-1
d_call: NA
cdr3_nt: TGCGCCAGCAGCTCCCAGGCCCCAGGGGCTAACTATGGCTACACCTTC
cdr3_aa: CASSSQAPGANYGYTF

j_call: TRBJ1-5
clone_size: few
v_call: TRBV12-5
d_call: NA
cdr3_nt: TGTGCTAGTGGTTCGGACAGAGGGGCAGTGCTCAATCAGCCCCAGCATTTT
cdr3_aa: CASGSDRGAVLNQPQHF

j_call: TRBJ2-3
clone_size: NA
v_call: TRBV14
d_call: TRBD1
cdr3_nt: TGTGCCAGCAGCCCACTACCGGGACAGGGGTTTTATACGCAGTATTTT
cdr3_aa: CASSPLPGQGFYTQYF

j_call: TRBJ1-1
clone_size: NA
v_call: TRBV29-1
d_call: TRBD1
cdr3_nt: TGCAGCGCGGGGGGACAGGCCACTGAAGCTTTCTTT
cdr3_aa: CSAGGQATEAFF

j_call: TRBJ1-2
clone_size: once
v_call: TRBV19
d_call: NA
cdr3_nt: TGTGCCAGTAGTATGACGCAGGGCCAGAGGGGCTACACCTTC
cdr3_aa: CASSMTQGQRGYTF

j_call: TRBJ2-1
clone_size: NA
v_call: TRBV2
d_call: NA
cdr3_nt: TGTGCCACCTCGCCCGGGGGACCCCTAGGCAATGAGCAGTTCTTC
cdr3_aa: CATSPGGPLGNEQFF

j_call: TRBJ1-6
clone_size: NA
v_call: TRBV6-5
d_call: TRBD1
cdr3_nt: TGTGCCAGCAGGGACAGGATTAATTCACCCCTCCACTTT
cdr3_aa: CASRDRINSPLHF

j_call: TRBJ1-4
clone_size: NA
v_call: TRBV2
d_call: NA
cdr3_nt: TGTGCCAGCAGTCGGGGGAGAGTAAGCAAGATAAGCGAAAAACTGTTTTTT
cdr3_aa: CASSRGRVSKISEKLFF

j_call: TRBJ1-2
clone_size: NA
v_call: TRBV6-5
d_call: TRBD1
cdr3_nt: TGTGCCAGCAGGACAGGGCTACGAGGCTACACCTTC
cdr3_aa: CASRTGLRGYTF

j_call: TRBJ2-2
clone_size: once
v_call: TRBV7-2
d_call: NA
cdr3_nt: TGTGCCAGCAGCCCGTACTACGCCGGGGAGCTGTTTTTT
cdr3_aa: CASSPYYAGELFF

j_call: TRBJ1-3
clone_size: NA
v_call: TRBV7-2
d_call: TRBD1
cdr3_nt: TGTGCCAGCAGCTTAGGGGGGACAGATCGCGGAAACACCATATATTTT
cdr3_aa: CASSLGGTDRGNTIYF

j_call: TRBJ1-2
clone_size: NA
v_call: TRBV6-1
d_call: TRBD1
cdr3_nt: TGTGCCAGCAGCTGGGGGACAGGGGTTATCTATGGCTACACCTTC
cdr3_aa: CASSWGTGVIYGYTF

j_call: TRBJ1-5
clone_size: NA
v_call: TRBV10-3
d_call: NA
cdr3_nt: TGTGCTACCAGGGAGCACAACAATCAGCCCCAGCATTTT
cdr3_aa: CATREHNNQPQHF

j_call: TRBJ1-4
clone_size: NA
v_call: TRBV6-6
d_call: NA
cdr3_nt: TGTGCCAGCAGTCGCGACGGGACTAATGAAAAACTGTTTTTT
cdr3_aa: CASSRDGTNEKLFF

j_call: TRBJ2-5
clone_size: NA
v_call: TRBV7-2
d_call: TRBD2
cdr3_nt: TGTGCCAGCAGCTTCTCTAGCGGGGGGGGAGAGACCCAGTACTTC
cdr3_aa: CASSFSSGGGETQYF

j_call: TRBJ1-4
clone_size: NA
v_call: TRBV6-1
d_call: NA
cdr3_nt: TGTGCCAGCACCCGGGACTCAGCTAATGAAAAACTGTTTTTT
cdr3_aa: CASTRDSANEKLFF

j_call: TRBJ1-6
clone_size: NA
v_call: TRBV7-9
d_call: TRBD1
cdr3_nt: TGTGCCAGCAGCTTAAGGGGGACAGGGAATTCACCCCTCCACTTT
cdr3_aa: CASSLRGTGNSPLHF

j_call: TRBJ2-1
clone_size: NA
v_call: TRBV18
d_call: TRBD2
cdr3_nt: TGTGCCAGCTCACCAGGGCTAGCGGGGGCAGGGGAGCAGTTCTTC
cdr3_aa: CASSPGLAGAGEQFF

j_call: TRBJ2-3
clone_size: NA
v_call: TRBV19
d_call: TRBD2
cdr3_nt: TGTGCCAGTAGTATAAGGAGCGGGGGGACAGATACGCAGTATTTT
cdr3_aa: CASSIRSGGTDTQYF

j_call: TRBJ1-1
clone_size: few
v_call: TRBV30
d_call: TRBD1
cdr3_nt: TGTGCCTGGCGACCGGGACAGAGTGAGGCTTTCTTT
cdr3_aa: CAWRPGQSEAFF

j_call: TRBJ2-1
clone_size: NA
v_call: TRBV30
d_call: TRBD2
cdr3_nt: TGTGCCTGCGAACTAGCGGGAGGTCCTGGGGAGCAGTTCTTC
cdr3_aa: CACELAGGPGEQFF

j_call: TRBJ1-5
clone_size: NA
v_call: TRBV18
d_call: NA
cdr3_nt: TGTGCCAGCTCACCACAATTCTCAGGAAGGCAGCCCCAGCATTTT
cdr3_aa: CASSPQFSGRQPQHF

j_call: TRBJ2-3
clone_size: NA
v_call: TRBV29-1
d_call: NA
cdr3_nt: TGCAGCGGGGGGGTCCGCGATACGCAGTATTTT
cdr3_aa: CSGGVRDTQYF

j_call: TRBJ1-1
clone_size: once
v_call: TRBV6-1
d_call: NA
cdr3_nt: TGTGCCAGCAGTGAACTCTTTCTGACAGCCAAGGGAGCTTTCTTT
cdr3_aa: CASSELFLTAKGAFF

j_call: TRBJ2-7
clone_size: NA
v_call: TRBV7-7
d_call: TRBD1
cdr3_nt: TGTGCTAGCAGCTTGGGGACAGGGGTAGGAGACGAGCAGTACTTC
cdr3_aa: CASSLGTGVGDEQYF

j_call: TRBJ2-7
clone_size: NA
v_call: TRBV9
d_call: NA
cdr3_nt: TGTGCCAGCAGCCCCGGCCCCGGACAGACAGACGAGCAGTACTTC
cdr3_aa: CASSPGPGQTDEQYF

j_call: TRBJ2-5
clone_size: NA
v_call: TRBV7-2
d_call: NA
cdr3_nt: TGTGCCAGCAGCTCCTATCGGGGGGAGACCCAGTACTTC
cdr3_aa: CASSSYRGETQYF

j_call: TRBJ2-3
clone_size: NA
v_call: TRBV5-4
d_call: NA
cdr3_nt: TGTGCCAGCAGCCTGGGACAACTGAGCACAGATACGCAGTATTTT
cdr3_aa: CASSLGQLSTDTQYF

j_call: TRBJ1-6
clone_size: few
v_call: TRBV5-1
d_call: NA
cdr3_nt: TGCGCCAGCAGTGAGGTGTTCAATTCACCCCTCCACTTT
cdr3_aa: CASSEVFNSPLHF

j_call: TRBJ2-2
clone_size: NA
v_call: TRBV30
d_call: NA
cdr3_nt: TGTGCCTGGAGTTCCGGCAGGGTGAACACCGGGGAGCTGTTTTTT
cdr3_aa: CAWSSGRVNTGELFF

j_call: TRBJ2-3
clone_size: NA
v_call: TRBV7-2
d_call: NA
cdr3_nt: TGTGCCAGCAGGGAACTATCAGATACGCAGTATTTT
cdr3_aa: CASRELSDTQYF

j_call: TRBJ1-5
clone_size: NA
v_call: TRBV30
d_call: TRBD1
cdr3_nt: TGTGCCTGGAGTCGGGACAGGAATCAGCCCCAGCATTTT
cdr3_aa: CAWSRDRNQPQHF

j_call: TRBJ1-2
clone_size: NA
v_call: TRBV6-5
d_call: TRBD1
cdr3_nt: TGTGCCAGCACTACGTCCGGGACAGGCTTCTATGGCTACACCTTC
cdr3_aa: CASTTSGTGFYGYTF

j_call: TRBJ1-4
clone_size: NA
v_call: TRBV2
d_call: TRBD1
cdr3_nt: TGTGCCAGCAACAGGGGCGATGAAAAACTGTTTTTT
cdr3_aa: CASNRGDEKLFF

j_call: TRBJ2-3
clone_size: NA
v_call: TRBV2
d_call: NA
cdr3_nt: TGTGCCAGCTTGGGAGCCCGCCCGACAGATACGCAGTATTTT
cdr3_aa: CASLGARPTDTQYF

j_call: TRBJ2-7
clone_size: NA
v_call: TRBV4-2
d_call: NA
cdr3_nt: TGTGCCAGCAGCCAAGACGTTACAGGGTTAAGCTCCTACGAGCAGTACTTC
cdr3_aa: CASSQDVTGLSSYEQYF

j_call: TRBJ2-3
clone_size: NA
v_call: TRBV9
d_call: NA
cdr3_nt: TGTGCCAGCAGCGTCCAAGCCCGACCCGGAGGGGCGGCAGATACGCAGTATTTT
cdr3_aa: CASSVQARPGGAADTQYF

j_call: TRBJ2-3
clone_size: NA
v_call: TRBV7-7
d_call: TRBD2
cdr3_nt: TGTGCTAGCAGCCCCGGGGGGGGGAGTGCAGATACGCAGTATTTT
cdr3_aa: CASSPGGGSADTQYF